The 19 T cell receptor beta chains reported below all come from one sample, sequenced in a study of cytomegalovirus exposure and HLA in healthy donors. The PCR was carried out with 60 Vbeta primers and 13 Jbeta primers. This table comes from immunoSEQ multiplex PCR, and its TCRdb copy is limited to in-frame clones, with some not included. The sample yields around 210,000 clones, approximately 84% seen once. Sequencing was performed on PBMCs. These receptors came from a girl aged 2 to 10 in good health and CMV-seronegative.

This clone was seen just once. The V call is TRBV7-9, the J call TRBJ2-1; 9 bases line up with TRBD2. Germline CDR1 and CDR2: SEHNR and FQNEAQ (reference sequence). This CDR3 region has 14 residues. V dropped 5 bases and J dropped 9; count of bases not matched to a gene: 8. CDR3 region: CASSRRREGLEQFF. The CDR3, as DNA: TGTGCCAGCAGCAGGCGGCGGGAGGGTCTTGAGCAGTTCTTC. Supplemented by reference TRBV7-9 and TRBJ2-1, the full variable domain reads DTGVSQNPRHKITKRGQNVTFRCDPISEHNRLYWYRQTLGQGPEFLTYFQNEAQLEKSRLLSDRFSAERPKGSFSTLEIQRTEQGDSAMYLCASSRRREGLEQFFGPGTRLTVL.

The V and J genes are TRBV6-6 and TRBJ2-1; D perhaps matches TRBD2 (6 bases). V was shortened by 4 bases and J by 1 base, with 11 bases between the two germline ends. Germline-derived CDR1 and CDR2 are MNHNY and SVGAGI (reference sequence). This CDR3 contains 15 residues. The CDR3 loop is CASSSPGLSYNEQFF. DNA for the CDR3: TGTGCCAGCAGTTCGCCGGGACTTTCCTACAATGAGCAGTTCTTC.

The CDR3 is CSVTTGGNGYGYTF. CDR3 DNA sequence: TGCAGCGTTACCACAGGGGGAAACGGCTATGGCTACACCTTC. The rearrangement links TRBV29-1 to TRBJ1-2; 8 positions agree with TRBD1. V was clipped by 5 bases and J by 4 bases; unmatched bases: 9. CDR1 is SQVTM, CDR2 ANQGSEA, per germline. The CDR3 extends over 14 amino acids.

J is TRBJ2-1 and V is TRBV15, with TRBD1 identical over 8 bases. CDR1 and CDR2 (germline): LNHNV, YYDKDF (reference sequence). Germline trimming cut 3 bases from V and 8 bases from J; bases unmatched to any gene: 9. The CDR3 runs to 15 residues. CDR3 coding DNA: TGTGCCACCAGCAGGGGACAGGTCTTTGTCGATGAGCAGTTCTTC. Translating it yields CATSRGQVFVDEQFF.

This clone has a single count. The CDR3 DNA reads TGTGCCAGCAGCCAATTCGGGACAGGGGCGCAGTATTTT. The encoded protein is CASSQFGTGAQYF. This chain links TRBV14 with TRBJ2-3, with 10 bases lining up with TRBD1. The CDR3 contains 13 residues. Trimming removed 2 bases from V and 10 bases from J; junction bases left unmatched: 3. The germline V gene has CDR1 SGHDN and CDR2 FVKESK. The whole variable domain, filled in from reference TRBV14 and TRBJ2-3, reads EAGVTQFPSHSVIEKGQTVTLRCDPISGHDNLYWYRRVMGKEIKFLLHFVKESKQDESGMPNNRFLAERTGGTYSTLKVQPAELEDSGVYFCASSQFGTGAQYFGPGTRLTVL.

The chain links TRBV5-1 to TRBJ2-7; 11 bases match TRBD2. Trimming took 0 bases from V and 6 from J; bases not matched to a gene: 5. The CDR3 runs 15 residues. Germline assignment: CDR1 SGHRS and CDR2 YFSETQ. CDR3 residues: CASSLVASGRREQYF. The CDR3 coding sequence is TGCGCCAGCAGCTTGGTTGCTAGCGGGAGGCGCGAGCAGTACTTC.

The chain couples TRBV4-1 to TRBJ1-5, with 10 bases fitting TRBD1. The germline V gene encodes CDR1 MGHRA and CDR2 YSYEKL. This CDR3 comprises 15 residues. The V segment lost 3 bases and the J segment 10 bases; nucleotides outside the gene matches: 9. The chain's CDR3 is CASSHHRDRGGPQHF. The CDR3 bases are TGCGCCAGCAGCCACCACCGGGACAGGGGCGGCCCCCAGCATTTT.

The chain links TRBV7-9 to TRBJ2-5; D might be TRBD2 (6 bases). The CDR3 consists of 14 residues. The V gene's germline CDR1 is SEHNR and CDR2 FQNEAQ (reference sequence). The germline V and J ends were trimmed by 4 bases and 7 bases, with 16 bases remaining between them. This chain's CDR3 is CASSYPGTSATQYF. CDR3 sequence (DNA): TGTGCCAGCAGCTACCCCGGGACTTCCGCGACCCAGTACTTC.

The V gene is TRBV7-2, the J gene TRBJ1-2; no firm D call. This CDR3 contains 13 residues. Germline loops: CDR1 SGHTA, CDR2 FQGNSA. V lost 7 bases, J lost 2 bases, and 11 bases lay in between. Here the CDR3 DNA reads TGTGCCAGCACCGTTGACGGGAACTATGGCTACACCTTC. Protein: CASTVDGNYGYTF. The variable domain in full, with the rest retrieved from reference TRBV7-2 and TRBJ1-2, is GAGVSQSPSNKVTEKGKDVELRCDPISGHTALYWYRQSLGQGLEFLIYFQGNSAPDKSGLPSDRFSAERTGGSVSTLTIQRTQQEDSAVYLCASTVDGNYGYTFGSGTRLTVV.

This clone came up a few times. V is TRBV12-2 and J is TRBJ1-5; the table's D call, TRBD1, was not checked against the DNA. TRBV12-2 constitutes a pseudogene. The CDR3 contains 15 residues. The CDR3 DNA is TGTGCAAGTCGCTTAGTAGGGGTTAGCAATCAGCCCCAGCATTTT. It encodes CASRLVGVSNQPQHF.

This chain joins TRBV9 and TRBJ2-1, with 10 positions matching TRBD2. The CDR3 is 16 residues long. Germline V lookup: CDR1 SGDLS, CDR2 YYNGEE. V lost 5 bases, J lost 4 bases, and 9 bases stayed unmatched. CDR3 in DNA: TGTGCCAGCAGTTATACCGGGACTAGCGATTACAATGAGCAGTTCTTC. It codes for CASSYTGTSDYNEQFF.

This sequence joins TRBV6-5 and TRBJ2-4; D possibly corresponds to TRBD1 (6 bases). Trimming pared 2 bases from V and 6 bases from J, leaving 8 bases between. Germline lookup yields CDR1 MNHEY and CDR2 SVGAGI. The CDR3 contains 13 residues. CDR3 region: CASSYLGGNIQYF. CDR3 DNA: TGTGCCAGCAGTTACCTAGGGGGAAACATTCAGTACTTC.

The chain carries TRBV27 and TRBJ1-1; no firm D call. Germline CDR1 reads MNHEY; CDR2 reads SMNVEV (reference sequence). This CDR3 contains 14 residues. Trimming stripped 5 bases from V and 8 bases from J, with 18 bases between. CDR3 DNA sequence: TGTGCCAGCAGTAAAGTTGTCGGGGAAACCGAAGCTTTCTTT. The encoded protein is CASSKVVGETEAFF.

This chain links TRBV10-3 with TRBJ1-2; 10 bases agree with TRBD1. Germline lookup yields CDR1 ENHRY and CDR2 SYGVKD. The CDR3 has 14 amino acids. J was trimmed by 3 bases and V by 2 bases; bases with no gene match: 0. The CDR3: CAISEGQGDYGYTF. The CDR3 nucleotides read TGTGCCATCAGTGAGGGACAGGGGGACTATGGCTACACCTTC.

This sequence joins TRBV5-4 and TRBJ2-1; 8 nucleotides line up with TRBD2. The germline gives CDR1 SGHNT, CDR2 YYREEE (reference sequence). With 5 bases clipped from V and 2 bases from J, the junction kept 3 bases outside the gene matches. The CDR3 extends over 14 amino acids. DNA for the CDR3: TGTGCCAGCAGTGTAGCGGGAACCTACAATGAGCAGTTCTTC. The encoded protein is CASSVAGTYNEQFF.

The chain joins TRBV5-4 to TRBJ2-7; 7 bases line up with TRBD1. This CDR3 comprises 16 residues. The junction had 7 bases not matched to a gene; V was cut back by 1 base and J by 0 bases. Germline values: CDR1 SGHNT, CDR2 YYREEE (reference sequence). This CDR3 reads CASSLYHRGTSYEQYF. The CDR3 DNA reads as TGTGCCAGCAGCTTGTATCACAGGGGAACCTCCTACGAGCAGTACTTC.

This sequence joins TRBV5-1 and TRBJ1-6, with D possibly TRBD1 on 6 matching bases. With 4 bases removed from V and 10 bases from J, the gap between germline ends came to 15 bases. This CDR3 is 14 amino acids long. The germline V gene encodes CDR1 SGHRS and CDR2 YFSETQ. This CDR3 is CASSLPDSESPLHF. Written as DNA, the CDR3 is TGCGCCAGCAGCCTGCCGGACAGTGAATCACCCCTCCACTTT.

The rearrangement uses TRBV6-5 and TRBJ2-3; D not resolved. Germline V gives CDR1 MNHEY, CDR2 SVGAGI. The CDR3 is made up of 12 amino acids. The germline V and J ends were trimmed by 7 bases and 3 bases, with 8 bases remaining between them. The CDR3 coding sequence is TGTGCCAGCACCGATACAACAGATACGCAGTATTTT. Translating it yields CASTDTTDTQYF.

V is TRBV6-5 and J is TRBJ2-3; 9 bases are shared with TRBD2. CDR3 length: 16 residues. V gave up 2 bases and J gave up 4 bases; unmatched junction bases: 7. Germline values: CDR1 MNHEY, CDR2 SVGAGI. The CDR3 DNA reads TGTGCCAGCAGTTACCGAGCGGGAGGATTTCCAGATACGCAGTATTTT. This gives the protein CASSYRAGGFPDTQYF.